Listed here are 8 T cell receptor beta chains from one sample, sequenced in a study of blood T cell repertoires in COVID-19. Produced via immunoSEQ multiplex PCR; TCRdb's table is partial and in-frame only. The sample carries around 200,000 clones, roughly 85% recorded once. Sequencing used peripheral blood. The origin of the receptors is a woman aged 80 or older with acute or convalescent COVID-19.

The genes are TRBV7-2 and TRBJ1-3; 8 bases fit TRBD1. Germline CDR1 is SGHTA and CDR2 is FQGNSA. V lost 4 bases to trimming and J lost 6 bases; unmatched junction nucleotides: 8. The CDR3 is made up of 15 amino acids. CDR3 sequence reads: CASSSGQGSLNTIYF. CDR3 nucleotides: TGTGCCAGCAGCTCAGGACAGGGCTCATTAAACACCATATATTTT.

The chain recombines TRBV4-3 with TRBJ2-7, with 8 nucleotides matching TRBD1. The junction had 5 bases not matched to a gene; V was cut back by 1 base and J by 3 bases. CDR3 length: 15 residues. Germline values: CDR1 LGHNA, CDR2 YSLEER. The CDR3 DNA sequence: TGCGCCAGCAGCCAAGGGACAGGGTGGTACTACGAGCAGTACTTC. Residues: CASSQGTGWYYEQYF.

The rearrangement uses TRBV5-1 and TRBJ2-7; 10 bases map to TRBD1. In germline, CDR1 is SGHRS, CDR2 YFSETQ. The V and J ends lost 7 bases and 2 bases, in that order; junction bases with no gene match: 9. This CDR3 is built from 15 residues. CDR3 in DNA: TGCGCCAGCCATGACAGGGGGCGCAAACCCTACGAGCAGTACTTC. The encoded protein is CASHDRGRKPYEQYF. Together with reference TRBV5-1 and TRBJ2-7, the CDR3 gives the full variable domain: KAGVTQTPRYLIKTRGQQVTLSCSPISGHRSVSWYQQTPGQGLQFLFEYFSETQRNKGNFPGRFSGRQFSNSRSEMNVSTLELGDSALYLCASHDRGRKPYEQYFGPGTRLTVT.

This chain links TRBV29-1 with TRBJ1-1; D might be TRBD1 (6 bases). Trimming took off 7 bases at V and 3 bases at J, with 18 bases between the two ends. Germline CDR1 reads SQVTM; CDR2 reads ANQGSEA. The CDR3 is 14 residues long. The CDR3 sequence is CSAYRDTAYTEAFF. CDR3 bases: TGCAGCGCTTACAGGGATACTGCTTACACTGAAGCTTTCTTT.

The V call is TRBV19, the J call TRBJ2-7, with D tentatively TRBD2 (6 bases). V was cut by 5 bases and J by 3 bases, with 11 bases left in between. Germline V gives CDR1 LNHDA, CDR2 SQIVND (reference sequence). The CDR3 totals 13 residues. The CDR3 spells CASSAGGNYEQYF. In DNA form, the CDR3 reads TGTGCCAGTAGTGCCGGCGGGAACTACGAGCAGTACTTC.

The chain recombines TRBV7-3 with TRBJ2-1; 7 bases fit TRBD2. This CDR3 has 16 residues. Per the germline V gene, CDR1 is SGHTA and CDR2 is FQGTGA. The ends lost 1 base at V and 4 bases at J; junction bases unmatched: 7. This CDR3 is CASSLIFAGAYNEQFF. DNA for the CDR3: TGTGCCAGCAGCTTAATATTCGCGGGAGCGTACAATGAGCAGTTCTTC. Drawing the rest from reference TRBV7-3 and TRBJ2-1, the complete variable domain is GAGVSQTPSNKVTEKGKYVELRCDPISGHTALYWYRQSLGQGPEFLIYFQGTGAADDSGLPNDRFFAVRPEGSVSTLKIQRTERGDSAVYLCASSLIFAGAYNEQFFGPGTRLTVL.

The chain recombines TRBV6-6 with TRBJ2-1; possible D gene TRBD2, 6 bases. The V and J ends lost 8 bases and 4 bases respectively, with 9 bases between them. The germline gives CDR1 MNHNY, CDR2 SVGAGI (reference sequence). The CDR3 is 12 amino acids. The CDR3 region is CASGGAYNEQFF. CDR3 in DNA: TGTGCCAGCGGAGGGGCGTACAATGAGCAGTTCTTC.

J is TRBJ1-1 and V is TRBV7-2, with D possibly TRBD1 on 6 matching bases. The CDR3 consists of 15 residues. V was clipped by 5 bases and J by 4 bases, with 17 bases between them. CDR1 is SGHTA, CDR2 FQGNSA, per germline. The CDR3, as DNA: TGTGCCAGCAGCCCCCAAGGGGGATCGGGCACTGAAGCTTTCTTT. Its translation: CASSPQGGSGTEAFF.